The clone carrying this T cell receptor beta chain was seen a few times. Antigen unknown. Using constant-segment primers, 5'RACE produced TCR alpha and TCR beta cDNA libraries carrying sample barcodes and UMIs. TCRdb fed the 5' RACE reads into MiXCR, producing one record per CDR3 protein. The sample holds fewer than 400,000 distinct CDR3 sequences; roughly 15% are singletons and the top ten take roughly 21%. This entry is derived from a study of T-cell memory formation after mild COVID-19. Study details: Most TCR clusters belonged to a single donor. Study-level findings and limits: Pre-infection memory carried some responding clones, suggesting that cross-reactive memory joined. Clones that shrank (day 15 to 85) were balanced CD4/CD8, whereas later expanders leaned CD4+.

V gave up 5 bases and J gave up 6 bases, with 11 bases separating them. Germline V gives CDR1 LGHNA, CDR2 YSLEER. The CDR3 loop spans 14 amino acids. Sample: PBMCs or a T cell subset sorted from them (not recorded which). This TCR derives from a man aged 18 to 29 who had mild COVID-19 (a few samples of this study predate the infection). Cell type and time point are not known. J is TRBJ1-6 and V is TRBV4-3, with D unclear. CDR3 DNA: TGCGCCAGCAGCAACCCGGGAAGTAATTCACCCCTCCACTTT. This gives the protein CASSNPGSNSPLHF.